Each of the 23 T cell receptor beta chains below was sequenced from the same sample in a study of T cells in Graves' hyperthyroidism and ophthalmopathy. From RNA transcripts, TCR beta CDR3 regions were amplified. A first-round RT-PCR of the TCR CDR3 used the HTBI primer set. TCRdb reanalysed the multiplex PCR reads using MiXCR and keeps one entry per CDR3 protein. Among around 440,000 distinct CDR3 sequences listed, 15% to 18% were seen once. Sequencing was done on a sample of blood. All receptors come from a woman aged 18 to 35 with Graves' hyperthyroidism.

The chain employs TRBV5-1 and TRBJ2-3; TRBD2 is a possible D gene (6 bases). The CDR3 extends over 15 amino acids. Germline V gives CDR1 SGHRS, CDR2 YFSETQ. Trimming took off 2 bases at V and 2 bases at J, with 12 bases between the two ends. Written as DNA, the CDR3 is TGCGCCAGCAGCTTTAGTCTAGCGTACACAGATACGCAGTATTTT. Protein: CASSFSLAYTDTQYF.

This clonotype has at least ten counts. CDR3 residues: CASSLGGSRFPSYNEQFF. The CDR3 DNA sequence: TGTGCCAGCAGCTTAGGGGGGTCACGCTTCCCCTCCTACAATGAGCAGTTCTTC. This sequence joins TRBV11-2 and TRBJ2-1; TRBD1 or TRBD2 may be the D gene (5 bases each). CDR3 length equals 18 residues. The germline V and J ends were trimmed by 1 base and 0 bases, with 16 bases remaining between them. Germline loops: CDR1 SGHAT, CDR2 FQNNGV.

This clonotype was recorded at least ten times. This rearrangement joins TRBV18 to TRBJ1-1, with unresolved D. V lost 3 bases, J lost 1 base, and 12 bases lay in between. CDR3 length: 15 amino acids. Germline CDR1 and CDR2: KGHSH and LQKENI. CDR3 protein: CASSPDPTGNTEAFF. CDR3 nucleotides: TGTGCCAGCTCACCCGACCCGACGGGGAACACTGAAGCTTTCTTT. Filled out from reference TRBV18 and TRBJ1-1, the complete variable domain reads NAGVMQNPRHLVRRRGQEARLRCSPMKGHSHVYWYRQLPEEGLKFMVYLQKENIIDESGMPKERFSAEFPKEGPSILRIQQVVRGDSAAYFCASSPDPTGNTEAFFGQGTRLTVV.

This clonotype has ten or more counts. DNA of the CDR3: TGCAGTGCATGGGCCTCGGGGACGACGCAAGAGACCCAGTACTTC. This encodes CSAWASGTTQETQYF. This chain connects TRBV20-1 to TRBJ2-5; D is perhaps TRBD1 or TRBD2 (5 bases each). This CDR3 has 15 residues. CDR1 and CDR2 (germline): DFQATT, SNEGSKA (reference sequence). V lost 6 bases to trimming and J lost 2 bases, with 19 bases between them.

The sample holds a few counts of this clonotype. This rearrangement joins TRBV20-1 to TRBJ2-1; tentative D call: TRBD2 (6 bases). Germline assignment: CDR1 DFQATT and CDR2 SNEGSKA (reference sequence). V lost 3 bases and J 10 bases, leaving 16 bases between the germline ends. The CDR3 covers 13 residues. The CDR3 DNA is TGCAGTGCTAGGGGGACTCTGCCATCGGAGCAGTTCTTC. Its protein product is CSARGTLPSEQFF.

V gene TRBV9 combines with J gene TRBJ2-2; 7 nucleotides line up with TRBD1. The CDR3 extends over 16 amino acids. Germline-derived CDR1 and CDR2 are SGDLS and YYNGEE. Losses at the gene ends were 2 bases for V and 3 bases for J; bases not matched to a gene: 7. Here the CDR3 reads CASSVLQGSDTGELFF. Here the CDR3 DNA reads TGTGCCAGCAGCGTCCTACAGGGGTCCGACACCGGGGAGCTGTTTTTT.

This clonotype was detected only a few times. J is TRBJ1-2 and V is TRBV6-2 or TRBV6-3; unclear D gene. CDR1 MNHEY and CDR2 SVGEGT come from the germline V gene. Trimming pared 4 bases from V and 8 bases from J, leaving 14 bases between. This CDR3 comprises 13 residues. The CDR3 DNA is TGTGCCAGCAGTTGGCAGAGGGAGCGAGGCTACACCTTC. This codes for CASSWQRERGYTF.

The V and J genes are TRBV27 and TRBJ2-3; D assignment may be TRBD1 or TRBD2 (6 bases each). The CDR3 consists of 15 residues. V lost 2 bases, J lost 5 bases, and 14 bases lay in between. The V gene's germline CDR1 is MNHEY and CDR2 SMNVEV (reference sequence). The CDR3 is CASSLGGHVGDTQYF. CDR3 coding DNA: TGTGCCAGCAGTTTAGGGGGGCACGTCGGAGATACGCAGTATTTT.

This clonotype was observed many times. The chain carries TRBV11-2 and TRBJ2-5; TRBD1 is a possible D gene (5 bases). The germline V gene encodes CDR1 SGHAT and CDR2 FQNNGV. V gave up 3 bases and J gave up 2 bases, with 13 bases separating them. The CDR3 runs 15 residues. In nucleotides, the CDR3 is TGTGCCAGCAGCTTGGGGCAGACACCGCAAGAGACCCAGTACTTC. This codes for CASSLGQTPQETQYF.

This clonotype was seen a few times. V usage is TRBV20-1 and J usage is TRBJ2-3, with TRBD2 matching 9 bases. Germline V CDR1 and CDR2: DFQATT, SNEGSKA (reference sequence). The CDR3 totals 14 residues. The J segment lost 6 bases and the V segment lost 6 bases, leaving 10 bases of the junction unmatched. The CDR3 DNA follows: TGCAGTGCCCCGGATGTTAGCGGGAGTGATACGCAGTATTTT. It translates to CSAPDVSGSDTQYF.

This clonotype was seen repeatedly, ten times or more. This rearrangement joins TRBV6-1 to TRBJ1-1, with 7 bases that match TRBD1. V shed 8 bases and J 1 base; nucleotides not matched to a gene: 4. The CDR3 is made up of 13 amino acids. Germline assignment: CDR1 MNHNS and CDR2 SASEGT. The CDR3 sequence is CASQGGANTEAFF. In DNA, the CDR3 is TGTGCCAGCCAGGGGGGGGCGAACACTGAAGCTTTCTTT.

This clonotype was observed at least ten times. This chain links TRBV28 with TRBJ2-1; 10 positions agree with TRBD1. Germline assignment: CDR1 MDHEN and CDR2 SYDVKM. V dropped 4 bases and J dropped 4; count of bases not matched to a gene: 7. The CDR3 is 16 amino acids. The CDR3 spells CASSSDRGRGYNEQFF. In nucleotides, the CDR3 is TGTGCCAGCAGTTCCGACAGGGGGCGGGGGTACAATGAGCAGTTCTTC.

This clonotype was recorded many times. The chain couples TRBV5-1 to TRBJ2-5; D gene ambiguous. The V and J ends lost 0 bases and 6 bases respectively, with 6 bases between them. CDR1 is SGHRS, CDR2 YFSETQ, per germline. The CDR3 runs 12 residues. CDR3 residues: CASSLERQTQYF. The CDR3 bases are TGCGCCAGCAGCTTGGAGCGTCAGACCCAGTACTTC.

Notes on this clonotype: A much more abundant neighbour one base away suggests this may be a read error. This rearrangement joins TRBV19 to TRBJ2-5, with 11 bases matching TRBD2. CDR1 LNHDA and CDR2 SQIVND come from the germline V gene (reference sequence). V lost 7 bases and J lost 2; bases outside the gene matches: 9. The CDR3 runs to 16 residues. In DNA, the CDR3 is TGTGCCAGTAAAAGTTCTAGCGGGAGGCCACAAGAGACCCAGTACTTC. Protein product: CASKSSSGRPQETQYF.

This clonotype was seen repeatedly, ten times or more. V usage is TRBV12-3 or TRBV12-4 and J usage is TRBJ2-3, with D hard to call. The CDR3 covers 12 residues. V lost 7 bases and J 2 bases, leaving 7 bases between the germline ends. Here the CDR3 reads CASNSFTDTQYF. CDR3 DNA: TGTGCCAGCAACTCCTTCACAGATACGCAGTATTTT.

The chain recombines TRBV3-1 with TRBJ1-4; tentatively, D is TRBD1 (5 bases). The V end was cut by 4 bases, the J end by 0 bases, with 15 bases between. Germline lookup yields CDR1 LGHDT and CDR2 YNNKEL (reference sequence). This CDR3 spans 17 amino acids. CDR3 region: CASSPTGVLTTNEKLFF. DNA for the CDR3: TGTGCCAGCAGCCCTACAGGAGTTTTGACAACTAATGAAAAACTGTTTTTT.

This clonotype was seen repeatedly, ten times or more. The genes are TRBV27 and TRBJ1-6; 7 positions match TRBD1. CDR3 length: 18 residues. Germline loops: CDR1 MNHEY, CDR2 SMNVEV (reference sequence). V gave up 3 bases and J gave up 0 bases; unmatched junction bases: 8. CDR3 in amino acids: CASSFTWDSSSYNSPLHF. In nucleotides, the CDR3 is TGTGCCAGCAGTTTTACTTGGGACAGCAGCTCCTATAATTCACCCCTCCACTTT.

This clonotype showed up just a few times. The junction does not match germline at one end; this may be a read error. The chain has TRBV27 and TRBJ2-7, with D hard to call. This CDR3 comprises 12 residues. Germline V lookup: CDR1 MNHEY, CDR2 SMNVEV (reference sequence). CDR3 sequence reads: CASFLGEYAQYF. CDR3 nucleotides: TGTGCCAGCTTTCTAGGAGAGTACGCGCAGTACTTC.

The gene calls are TRBV6-1 and TRBJ1-1, with D hard to call. Trimming removed 4 bases from V and 4 bases from J, with 10 bases in between. Germline CDR1 reads MNHNS; CDR2 reads SASEGT. The CDR3 consists of 13 residues. CDR3 amino acids: CASSATWGTEAFF. The DNA for the CDR3 is TGTGCCAGCAGTGCGACCTGGGGCACTGAAGCTTTCTTT.

This clonotype was counted many times. V is TRBV5-1 and J is TRBJ2-2; D ambiguous. CDR1 and CDR2 (germline): SGHRS, YFSETQ. The CDR3 loop spans 12 amino acids. Trimming shortened V by 0 bases and J by 8 bases, and 5 bases separated the two germline ends. This CDR3 is CASSLALGELFF. The CDR3, as DNA: TGCGCCAGCAGCTTGGCCCTTGGGGAGCTGTTTTTT.

The chain is built from TRBV13 and TRBJ1-3; TRBD1 is a possible D gene (6 bases). V lost 6 bases and J lost 2, with 17 bases in between. The germline gives CDR1 PRHDT, CDR2 FYEKMQ (reference sequence). The CDR3 runs to 16 residues. CDR3 nucleotide sequence: TGTGCCAGCAGAGGCACAGGGTCGGAGCCTGGAAACACCATATATTTT. The encoded protein is CASRGTGSEPGNTIYF.

This rearrangement joins TRBV5-5 to TRBJ1-6; TRBD1 might be the D (6 bases). Trimming took 1 base from V and 5 from J, leaving 28 bases between them. Germline assignment: CDR1 SGHKS and CDR2 YYEKEE (reference sequence). The CDR3 loop spans 21 amino acids. The CDR3 here is CASSLRTLDSERVGDNSPLHF. The CDR3, as DNA: TGTGCCAGCAGCTTGCGGACCTTGGACAGCGAAAGGGTGGGGGATAATTCACCCCTCCACTTT. Using reference TRBV5-5 and TRBJ1-6 for the parts outside the CDR3, the full variable domain is DAGVTQSPTHLIKTRGQQVTLRCSPISGHKSVSWYQQVLGQGPQFIFQYYEKEERGRGNFPDRFSARQFPNYSSELNVNALLLGDSALYLCASSLRTLDSERVGDNSPLHFGNGTRLTVT.

Points on this clonotype: Since a much larger clone is just one base distant, this may be a read error. The chain has TRBV3-1 and TRBJ1-2; D unclear. Germline values: CDR1 LGHDT, CDR2 YNNKEL (reference sequence). The CDR3 has 13 amino acids. The CDR3 bases are TGTGCCAGTAGGGCCTTGGGGTACTATGACTACACCTTC. Its translation: CASRALGYYDYTF. Using reference TRBV3-1 and TRBJ1-2 for the parts outside the CDR3, the full variable domain is DTAVSQTPKYLVTQMGNDKSIKCEQNLGHDTMYWYKQDSKKFLKIMFSYNNKELIINETVPNRFSPKSPDKAHLNLHINSLELGDSAVYFCASRALGYYDYTFGSGTRLTVV.